These T cell receptor beta chains were read from a single sample in a study of T cells in Graves' hyperthyroidism and ophthalmopathy. TCRdb recomputed calls from the multiplex PCR reads with MiXCR, one row per CDR3 protein. The sample consists of about 640,000 distinct CDR3 sequences, 20% of them appearing once. Sequencing used blood. Receptors were obtained from a young man with Graves' ophthalmopathy. Both conserved end residues are part of each CDR3. The order of the fields is D gene, V gene, J gene, clone size, CDR3 protein, CDR3 DNA. The D gene is left open where the match is weak. Clone size is shown for a subset of rows, as once, few, many or a class of expanded clone.

d_call: -; v_call: TRBV7-9; j_call: TRBJ2-2; clone_size: once; cdr3_aa: CASSLDAENTGELFF; cdr3_nt: TGTGCCAGCAGCTTAGACGCAGAGAACACCGGGGAGCTGTTTTTT
d_call: -; v_call: TRBV27; j_call: TRBJ2-7; clone_size: few; cdr3_aa: CASSSAGNEQYF; cdr3_nt: TGTGCCAGCAGTTCCGCAGGGAACGAGCAGTACTTC
d_call: TRBD2; v_call: TRBV20-1; j_call: TRBJ2-1; clone_size: few; cdr3_aa: CSALGGTRSYNEQFF; cdr3_nt: TGCAGTGCTCTCGGGGGGACTAGATCCTACAATGAGCAGTTCTTC
d_call: -; v_call: TRBV5-1; j_call: TRBJ1-4; clone_size: few; cdr3_aa: CASSLRRADRDEKLFF; cdr3_nt: TGCGCCAGCAGCCTGAGACGCGCAGACCGGGATGAAAAACTGTTTTTT
d_call: TRBD2; v_call: TRBV5-1; j_call: TRBJ2-2; clone_size: few; cdr3_aa: CASSLSSRLASTGELFF; cdr3_nt: TGCGCCAGCAGCTTGTCCTCCAGACTAGCTTCCACCGGGGAGCTGTTTTTT
d_call: TRBD1; v_call: TRBV4-1; j_call: TRBJ2-7; clone_size: -; cdr3_aa: CAGSHRADRDSYEQYF; cdr3_nt: TGCGCCGGCAGCCATCGAGCAGACAGGGATAGCTACGAGCAGTACTTC
d_call: TRBD1; v_call: TRBV6-1; j_call: TRBJ2-7; clone_size: few; cdr3_aa: CASNTGAEQYF; cdr3_nt: TGTGCCAGCAACACAGGGGCCGAGCAGTACTTC
d_call: -; v_call: TRBV28; j_call: TRBJ2-7; clone_size: -; cdr3_aa: CASAQGISYEQYF; cdr3_nt: TGTGCCAGCGCACAGGGAATTTCCTACGAGCAGTACTTC
d_call: -; v_call: TRBV4-2; j_call: TRBJ1-6; clone_size: -; cdr3_aa: CASSQNAGDPLHF; cdr3_nt: TGTGCCAGCAGCCAGAATGCCGGCGATCCCCTCCACTTT
d_call: TRBD1; v_call: TRBV28; j_call: TRBJ1-6; clone_size: many; cdr3_aa: CASSLGTGATYNSPLHF; cdr3_nt: TGTGCCAGCAGTTTAGGGACAGGGGCGACCTATAATTCACCCCTCCACTTT
d_call: TRBD1; v_call: TRBV9; j_call: TRBJ2-2; clone_size: -; cdr3_aa: CASSAGTATSTGELFF; cdr3_nt: TGTGCCAGCAGCGCCGGGACAGCTACTAGCACCGGGGAGCTGTTTTTT
d_call: -; v_call: TRBV28; j_call: TRBJ2-2; clone_size: many; cdr3_aa: CASIAPNTGELFF; cdr3_nt: TGTGCCAGCATAGCGCCAAACACCGGGGAGCTGTTTTTT
d_call: -; v_call: TRBV20-1; j_call: TRBJ2-7; clone_size: -; cdr3_aa: CSARETTEAFAYEQYF; cdr3_nt: TGCAGTGCTAGAGAGACCACAGAGGCCTTTGCCTACGAGCAGTACTTC
d_call: -; v_call: TRBV5-6; j_call: TRBJ2-1; clone_size: -; cdr3_aa: CASSLTLHNEQFF; cdr3_nt: TGTGCCAGCAGCTTGACGCTACACAATGAGCAGTTCTTC
d_call: -; v_call: TRBV3-1; j_call: TRBJ2-1; clone_size: few; cdr3_aa: CASSQVLVSYNEQFF; cdr3_nt: TGTGCCAGCAGCCAAGTTCTAGTCTCCTACAATGAGCAGTTCTTC
d_call: -; v_call: TRBV7-9; j_call: TRBJ2-7; clone_size: -; cdr3_aa: CASSRTTEFSYEQYF; cdr3_nt: TGTGCCAGCAGCCGGACGACAGAATTCTCCTACGAGCAGTACTTC
d_call: -; v_call: TRBV7-2; j_call: TRBJ2-2; clone_size: -; cdr3_aa: CASSLGGLGTGELFF; cdr3_nt: TGTGCCAGCAGCTTAGGGGGCCTGGGTACCGGGGAGCTGTTTTTT
d_call: -; v_call: TRBV6-1; j_call: TRBJ2-6; clone_size: -; cdr3_aa: CATCLGGLSSGANVLTF; cdr3_nt: TGTGCCACCTGTTTGGGGGGGCTCAGCTCTGGGGCCAACGTCCTGACTTTC
d_call: TRBD1; v_call: TRBV6-1; j_call: TRBJ1-5; clone_size: -; cdr3_aa: CASSGQDRAINQPQHF; cdr3_nt: TGTGCCAGCAGTGGCCAGGACAGGGCGATCAATCAGCCCCAGCATTTT
d_call: -; v_call: TRBV28; j_call: TRBJ2-7; clone_size: -; cdr3_aa: CASKGPIGEQYF; cdr3_nt: TGTGCCAGCAAGGGACCAATTGGCGAGCAGTACTTC
d_call: -; v_call: TRBV10-3; j_call: TRBJ2-7; clone_size: -; cdr3_aa: CAIAEGVGYEQYF; cdr3_nt: TGTGCCATCGCGGAGGGGGTTGGTTACGAGCAGTACTTC
d_call: -; v_call: TRBV6-1; j_call: TRBJ1-2; clone_size: many; cdr3_aa: CASRKTGSNHYGYTF; cdr3_nt: TGTGCCAGCAGGAAAACAGGGTCGAACCACTATGGCTACACCTTC